The 17 T cell receptor beta chains reported below all come from one sample, sequenced in a study of T cell repertoires in cytomegalovirus infection. TCRdb recomputed calls from the reads with MiXCR, one row per CDR3 protein. The sample comprises roughly 760,000 distinct CDR3 sequences, roughly 36% of which are singletons, and 2.8% rests with the top ten. The source material was PBMCs. The receptors stem from a human donor in good health (CMV status not recorded). Some clones in this sample may be carry-over from other donors' samples.

This clonotype came up a few times. V and J are TRBV20-1 and TRBJ2-7; D unclear. The germline V gene has CDR1 DFQATT and CDR2 SNEGSKA (reference sequence). The CDR3 runs to 13 residues. V shed 5 bases and J shed 4 bases, with 15 bases lying between them. This CDR3 reads CSALGRSIYEQYF. CDR3 bases: TGCAGTGCTCTCGGCAGATCCATTTACGAGCAGTACTTC.

The chain employs TRBV20-1 and TRBJ2-7; a weak D match, TRBD1 (5 bases). The V and J ends lost 0 bases and 1 base respectively, with 10 bases between them. The CDR3 runs 14 residues. Germline-derived CDR1 and CDR2 are DFQATT and SNEGSKA (reference sequence). CDR3 sequence reads: CSAREAGSSYEQYF. CDR3 DNA: TGCAGTGCTAGAGAGGCAGGGTCGTCCTACGAGCAGTACTTC.

This clonotype was observed a few times. The V call is TRBV6-4, the J call TRBJ2-2, with TRBD2 as a possible D gene (6 bases). V lost 7 bases and J lost 5, with 11 bases in between. This CDR3 is 13 amino acids long. Germline assignment: CDR1 MRHNA and CDR2 SNTAGT. The CDR3 reads CASTPGETGELFF. CDR3 nucleotide sequence: TGTGCCAGCACTCCGGGGGAGACCGGGGAGCTGTTTTTT.

The chain carries TRBV29-1 and TRBJ2-7, with D possibly matching TRBD1 (6 bases). The germline CDR1 and CDR2 sequences are SQVTM and ANQGSEA. The CDR3 runs 15 residues. V dropped 5 bases and J dropped 2 bases, with 19 bases sitting between them. CDR3 in amino acids: CSVMRGQSGTYEQYF. CDR3 nucleotide sequence: TGCAGCGTTATGCGTGGACAGTCGGGGACCTACGAGCAGTACTTC.

About this clonotype: This may come from a read error, since a much larger clone is one base off. J is TRBJ2-3 and V is TRBV7-6, with 7 bases aligning to TRBD2. V gave up 5 bases and J gave up 1 base; unmatched junction bases: 9. The V gene's germline CDR1 is SGHVS and CDR2 FNYEAQ. The CDR3 loop spans 16 amino acids. The CDR3 bases are TGTGCCAGCAGCGCCCAAGCGAGCGGGGGCACAGATACGCAGTATTTT. It yields the protein CASSAQASGGTDTQYF.

The V gene is TRBV12-3 or TRBV12-4, the J gene TRBJ2-7, with D perhaps assigned TRBD1 or TRBD2 (6 bases each). Trimming shortened V by 7 bases and J by 5 bases, and 15 bases separated the two germline ends. The CDR3 length is 13 residues. This CDR3 is CASKPSGGHEQYF. The CDR3 DNA is TGTGCCAGCAAACCAAGTGGGGGGCACGAGCAGTACTTC.

The V and J genes are TRBV5-6 and TRBJ1-2; TRBD1 agrees at 7 bases. V shed 4 bases and J 6 bases; nucleotides not matched to a gene: 6. The CDR3 spans 13 residues. Germline V gene data show CDR1 as SGHDT and CDR2 as YYEEEE. The CDR3 DNA sequence: TGTGCCAGCAGCATCGGACAGGCACATGGCTACACCTTC. This encodes CASSIGQAHGYTF. Variable domain in full (rest from reference TRBV5-6 and TRBJ1-2): DAGVTQSPTHLIKTRGQQVTLRCSPKSGHDTVSWYQQALGQGPQFIFQYYEEEERQRGNFPDRFSGHQFPNYSSELNVNALLLGDSALYLCASSIGQAHGYTFGSGTRLTVV.

The chain has TRBV19 and TRBJ2-3; perhaps D is TRBD1 or TRBD2 (5 bases each). The CDR3 sequence is 14 residues long. V was trimmed by 9 bases and J by 4 bases, leaving 17 bases between them. Germline assignment: CDR1 LNHDA and CDR2 SQIVND (reference sequence). Written as DNA, the CDR3 is TGTGCCAGCACGCCGGGACGGTCTTCAGATACGCAGTATTTT. Translated, it gives CASTPGRSSDTQYF.

Comments on this clonotype: The CDR3 ends on some other residue instead of the conserved phenylalanine or tryptophan, so this is likely a read error. V is TRBV19 and J is TRBJ2-1; 10 nucleotides align to TRBD1. Germline V lookup: CDR1 LNHDA, CDR2 SQIVND (reference sequence). This CDR3 contains 15 residues. The ends lost 5 bases at V and 8 bases at J; junction bases unmatched: 9. As DNA, the CDR3 is TGTGCCAGTAGTTCGCCCGGACAGGGGGAATATGAGCAGTTCTTA. It translates to CASSSPGQGEYEQFL.

This clonotype was counted a few times. This chain links TRBV7-9 with TRBJ1-5; D remains unclear. Germline CDR1 SEHNR, CDR2 FQNEAQ (reference sequence). The germline V and J ends were trimmed by 5 bases and 3 bases, with 11 bases remaining between them. The CDR3 totals 14 residues. CDR3 sequence: CASSPGPYNQPQHF. In DNA, the CDR3 is TGTGCCAGCAGCCCCGGGCCTTACAATCAGCCCCAGCATTTT.

The chain has TRBV6-1 and TRBJ1-5; TRBD1 agrees at 7 bases. Germline values: CDR1 MNHNS, CDR2 SASEGT. The CDR3 sequence is 15 residues long. J was trimmed by 5 bases and V by 2 bases; bases with no gene match: 6. CDR3 nucleotide sequence: TGTGCCAGCAGTGAACTGGGGCAGGGGGATCAGCCCCAGCATTTT. Its translation: CASSELGQGDQPQHF.

The table lists this clonotype with a few counts. V and J are TRBV19 and TRBJ2-1; 9 bases map to TRBD1. The V gene's germline CDR1 is LNHDA and CDR2 SQIVND (reference sequence). Trimming removed 8 bases from V and 5 bases from J; junction bases left unmatched: 10. The CDR3 is made up of 15 amino acids. Here the CDR3 DNA reads TGTGCCAGTGATCTAACAGGGGGCCCTCACAATGAGCAGTTCTTC. As protein: CASDLTGGPHNEQFF.

The chain recombines TRBV11-2 with TRBJ2-7; 11 bases map to TRBD1. Germline CDR1 and CDR2: SGHAT and FQNNGV. V lost 5 bases and J lost 2; bases outside the gene matches: 8. The CDR3 runs 16 residues. Here the CDR3 DNA reads TGTGCCAGCAGCCGCCCCCCGGGACAGGGGGCCTACGAGCAGTACTTC. This gives the protein CASSRPPGQGAYEQYF.

The chain recombines TRBV7-3 with TRBJ2-3, with 7 positions matching TRBD1. Germline CDR1 is SGHTA and CDR2 is FQGTGA. The V gene end was trimmed by 4 bases and the J gene end by 5 bases; junction bases not matched to a gene: 9. CDR3 length: 15 amino acids. This CDR3 is CASSYPGGLGDTQYF. CDR3 DNA: TGTGCCAGCAGCTATCCAGGGGGTTTAGGAGATACGCAGTATTTT.

This clonotype was counted a few times. The V gene is TRBV5-1, the J gene TRBJ2-7; 11 bases are a match to TRBD1. Trimming cost V 0 bases and J 6 bases; bases outside gene matches: 5. In germline, CDR1 is SGHRS, CDR2 YFSETQ. The CDR3 consists of 15 residues. CDR3 nucleotides: TGCGCCAGCAGCTTGGCCACCGGGACAGGGGGCGAGCAGTACTTC. As protein: CASSLATGTGGEQYF.

The rearrangement joins TRBV5-4 to TRBJ2-3; 8 positions match TRBD2. The germline CDR1 and CDR2 sequences are SGHNT and YYREEE (reference sequence). The CDR3 extends over 16 amino acids. With V trimmed by 4 bases and J by 3 bases, 10 bases remained unmatched. The CDR3 coding sequence is TGTGCCAGCAGCACCCGCGGGAGGCGATTAACAGATACGCAGTATTTT. Protein product: CASSTRGRRLTDTQYF.

This clonotype was detected a few times. The chain is built from TRBV7-9 and TRBJ1-3; D is unclear. This CDR3 has 14 amino acids. From germline, CDR1 is SEHNR and CDR2 FQNEAQ (reference sequence). Trimming left V 11 bases short and J 0 bases short, with 14 bases between. The DNA for the CDR3 is TGTGCCGGTGACGACGAAGACTCTGGAAACACCATATATTTT. As protein: CAGDDEDSGNTIYF.